These 9 T cell receptor beta chains were sequenced from one sample in a study of CD8+CD57+ T cells in acquired aplastic anemia. Genomic DNA templated the TCR beta VDJ and CDR3 profiling. TCRdb used MiXCR to reprocess the reads, holding one entry per CDR3 protein. The table includes about 170,000 distinct CDR3 sequences, around 40% detected once. The specimen was sorted CD4+, CD8+, or CD8+CD57+ T cells (not recorded which) from PBMCs. Source of these receptors: a human donor in good health.

This clonotype was counted many times. CDR3 coding DNA: TGTGCCAGCAGTACGGGAGTCTATAGCAATCAGCCCCAGCATTTT. Translated, it gives CASSTGVYSNQPQHF. The chain links TRBV6-2 or TRBV6-3 to TRBJ1-5, with D unresolved. CDR3 length equals 15 residues. Germline V CDR1 and CDR2: MNHEY, SVGEGT. V was pared by 5 bases and J by 0 bases, with 11 bases between.

This clonotype was detected a few times. The chain joins TRBV2 to TRBJ1-2; weak D call: TRBD1 (5 bases). The V and J ends lost 7 bases and 9 bases respectively, with 15 bases between them. Germline-derived CDR1 and CDR2 are SNHLY and FYNNEI. This CDR3 is built from 12 residues. The CDR3 sequence: CASTPGTTRYTF. The CDR3 DNA reads TGTGCCAGCACCCCGGGGACGACGCGCTACACCTTC.

The chain joins TRBV19 to TRBJ2-7, with a weak D call TRBD2 (6 bases). Germline assignment: CDR1 LNHDA and CDR2 SQIVND (reference sequence). V was cut by 3 bases and J by 5 bases, with 14 bases left in between. The CDR3 has 14 residues. CDR3: CASSILAGSHEQYF. In DNA, the CDR3 is TGTGCCAGTAGTATCTTGGCCGGGAGCCACGAGCAGTACTTC.

On this clonotype: No conserved phenylalanine or tryptophan ends this CDR3, so it is likely a read error. The chain has TRBV7-2 and TRBJ2-7; TRBD1 agrees at 9 bases. This CDR3 is 13 amino acids long. The germline V gene encodes CDR1 SGHTA and CDR2 FQGNSA. This CDR3 reads CASSTRTGDEQYL. The DNA for the CDR3 is TGCGCCAGCAGCACCCGGACAGGGGACGAGCAGTACCTC.

The chain has TRBV7-2 and TRBJ2-5, with TRBD2 identical over 7 bases. The CDR3 covers 13 residues. CDR1 and CDR2 (germline): SGHTA, FQGNSA. Losses at the gene ends were 5 bases for V and 3 bases for J; bases not matched to a gene: 3. The DNA for the CDR3 is TGTGCCAGCAGCCTGGGGGGGGAAGAGACCCAGTACTTC. Protein product: CASSLGGEETQYF.

This clonotype was seen repeatedly, ten times or more. V and J are TRBV6-1 and TRBJ1-2; weak D call: TRBD1 (6 bases). The CDR3 is 13 amino acids. V was cut by 6 bases and J by 2 bases, with 10 bases left in between. Germline V gene sequence: CDR1 MNHNS, CDR2 SASEGT. The CDR3: CASRETGNYGYTF. The DNA of the CDR3 is TGTGCCAGCAGAGAGACAGGAAACTATGGCTACACCTTC.

Concerning this clonotype: An end of the junction does not agree with germline; a read error may underlie this. V usage is TRBV28 and J usage is TRBJ1-1, with a possible D match to TRBD1 (6 bases). Germline CDR1 MDHEN, CDR2 SYDVKM. CDR3 size: 14 residues. The CDR3 sequence is CASNTNSRGQADAF. The CDR3 nucleotides are TGTGCCAGCAACACAAATTCCCGGGGACAAGCTGATGCATTT.

The V call is TRBV15, the J call TRBJ1-1, with unresolved D. V shed 3 bases and J shed 0 bases, with 8 bases lying between them. CDR3 length equals 14 residues. Germline V CDR1 and CDR2: LNHNV, YYDKDF (reference sequence). This CDR3 reads CATSRGTMNTEAFF. CDR3 coding DNA: TGTGCCACCAGCAGGGGAACGATGAACACTGAAGCTTTCTTT.

The chain has TRBV24-1 and TRBJ1-5; 7 bases are a match to TRBD1. This CDR3 region has 13 residues. The germline V gene has CDR1 KGHDR and CDR2 SFDVKD. The V segment lost 4 bases and the J segment 5 bases; nucleotides outside the gene matches: 1. The CDR3 DNA sequence: TGTGCCACCAGTGACAGGGGGTATCAGCCCCAGCATTTT. Translation gives CATSDRGYQPQHF.